This T cell receptor beta chain was captured by sequencing in a study of T cell repertoires in cytomegalovirus infection. General observations from the study: Accumulated public TCR beta family frequency recognized individuals carrying CMV together with the relevant HLA.

The V end lost 7 bases, the J end lost 5 bases, and 14 bases lay between the germline ends. There are 12 residues in the CDR3. Germline-derived CDR1 and CDR2 are SQVTM and ANQGSEA. TCRdb analysed the reads with MiXCR anew, one entry per CDR3 protein. The sample includes 500,000 or so distinct CDR3 sequences, 16% of them seen just once. In this sample, this clonotype turned up a few times. The target antigen is unknown. This chain connects TRBV29-1 to TRBJ1-1; maybe TRBD1 (5 bases). This clonotype originated in a human donor in good health (CMV status not recorded). Some clones in this sample may be carry-over from other donors' samples. Sequencing was carried out using CD8+ T cells from PBMCs. The CDR3 reads CSGTRGLTEAFF. In DNA form, the CDR3 reads TGCAGCGGAACGAGGGGTCTGACTGAAGCTTTCTTT.